This T cell receptor (beta chain) came from a study of T-cell reconstitution after alpha-beta-depleted transplantation in children. This clonotype was counted once. Unique molecular identifiers featured in how the TCRbeta library was prepared. MiXCR, run by TCRdb on the PCR reads, gives a single entry per CDR3 protein. The sample lists around 400,000 distinct CDR3 sequences, roughly 20% seen once, with 3.5% to 4% in the top ten. The CDR3 has 13 residues. V lost 4 bases to trimming and J lost 3 bases, with 8 bases between them. Germline CDR1 is SGHAT and CDR2 is FQNNGV. This chain connects TRBV11-2 to TRBJ2-3; D tentatively fits TRBD1 or TRBD2 (6 bases each). The sequencing here drew on PBMCs from the stem cell graft donor, taken from the stem cell graft. The TCR comes from a human donor who donated a stem cell graft to a child with acute myeloid leukemia. CDR3 DNA: TGTGCCAGCAGCTGGAGGGGGACAGATACGCAGTATTTT. Protein: CASSWRGTDTQYF.